This T cell receptor (beta chain) was sequenced during a study of blood T cell repertoires in COVID-19. Background on the study: Sites across the United States, Italy and Spain contributed samples from acute and convalescent COVID-19. PBMCs, B-cell-depleted T cells, or T cells were the source of the cDNA or gDNA that made up the material.

A note on this clone: Additional DNA sequences in this sample encode the identical CDR3.

Per the original methods: Reference gene primer amplification yielded estimated nucleated cell counts. Measured with immunoSEQ multiplex PCR; TCRdb has only the in-frame clones, and not every one. For V, J and clone size, that table is used; D and trimming come from the DNA. The data hold fewer than 250,000 clones, with about four fifths observed a single time. CDR1 MNHEY and CDR2 SVGAGI come from the germline V gene. With V trimmed by 6 bases and J by 4 bases, 6 bases remained unmatched. This CDR3 has 13 amino acids. The source of this sequence is a woman between 35 and 50 years old with active or convalescent COVID-19. The specimen sequenced was peripheral blood. The V gene is TRBV6-5, the J gene TRBJ2-7, with 7 nucleotides matching TRBD1. As DNA, the CDR3 is TGTGCCAGCAGCGCACAGGGGACGTACGAGCAGTACTTC. The encoded protein is CASSAQGTYEQYF.